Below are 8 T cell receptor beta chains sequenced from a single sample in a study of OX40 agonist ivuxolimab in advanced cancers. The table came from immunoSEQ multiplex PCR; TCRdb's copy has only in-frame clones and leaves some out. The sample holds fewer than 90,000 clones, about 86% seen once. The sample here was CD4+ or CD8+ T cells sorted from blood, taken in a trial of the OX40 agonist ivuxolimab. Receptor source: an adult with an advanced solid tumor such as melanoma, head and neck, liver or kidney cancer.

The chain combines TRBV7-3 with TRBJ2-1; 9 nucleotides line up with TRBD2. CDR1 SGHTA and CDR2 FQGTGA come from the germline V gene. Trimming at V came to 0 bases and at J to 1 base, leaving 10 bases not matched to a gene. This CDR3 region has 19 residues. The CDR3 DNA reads TGTGCCAGCAGCTTAACGGCGACTAGCGGTTCTCCGTCCTACAATGAGCAGTTCTTC. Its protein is CASSLTATSGSPSYNEQFF.

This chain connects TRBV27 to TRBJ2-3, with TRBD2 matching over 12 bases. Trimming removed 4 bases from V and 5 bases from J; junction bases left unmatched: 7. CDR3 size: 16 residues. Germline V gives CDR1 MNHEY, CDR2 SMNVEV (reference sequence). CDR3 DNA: TGTGCCAGCAGTTCGAGACTAGCGGGAGAAATAGATACGCAGTATTTT. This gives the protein CASSSRLAGEIDTQYF.

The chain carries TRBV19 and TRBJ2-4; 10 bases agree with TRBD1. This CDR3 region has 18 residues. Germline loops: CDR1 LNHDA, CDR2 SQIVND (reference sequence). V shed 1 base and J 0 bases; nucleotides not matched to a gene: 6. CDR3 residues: CASSIGDRGRVAKNIQYF. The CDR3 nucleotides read TGTGCCAGTAGTATAGGGGACAGGGGCAGAGTAGCCAAAAACATTCAGTACTTC.

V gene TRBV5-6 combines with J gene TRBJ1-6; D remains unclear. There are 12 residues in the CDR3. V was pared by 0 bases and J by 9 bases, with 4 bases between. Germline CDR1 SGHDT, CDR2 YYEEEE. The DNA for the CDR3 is TGTGCCAGCAGCTTGGGGAGTTCACCCCTCCACTTT. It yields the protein CASSLGSSPLHF.

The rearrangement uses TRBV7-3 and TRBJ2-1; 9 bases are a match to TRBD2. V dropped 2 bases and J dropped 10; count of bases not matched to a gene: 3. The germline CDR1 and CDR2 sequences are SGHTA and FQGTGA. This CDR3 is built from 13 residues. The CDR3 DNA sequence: TGTGCCAGCAGCTTAGCGGGAGGGCTCGAGCAGTTCTTC. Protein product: CASSLAGGLEQFF.

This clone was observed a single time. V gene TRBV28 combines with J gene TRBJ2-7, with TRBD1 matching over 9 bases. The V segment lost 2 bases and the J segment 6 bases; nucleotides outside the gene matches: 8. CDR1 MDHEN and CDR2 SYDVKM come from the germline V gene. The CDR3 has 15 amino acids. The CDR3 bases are TGTGCCAGCAGTTTACCCCCGGGACAGGGTCGCGAGCAGTACTTC. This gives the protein CASSLPPGQGREQYF. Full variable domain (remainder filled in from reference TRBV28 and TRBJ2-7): DVKVTQSSRYLVKRTGEKVFLECVQDMDHENMFWYRQDPGLGLRLIYFSYDVKMKEKGDIPEGYSVSREKKERFSLILESASTNQTSMYLCASSLPPGQGREQYFGPGTRLTVT.

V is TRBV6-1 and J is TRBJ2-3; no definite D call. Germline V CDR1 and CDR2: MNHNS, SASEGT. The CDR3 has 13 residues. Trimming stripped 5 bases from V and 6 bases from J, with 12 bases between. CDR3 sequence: CASSPRLDDTQYF. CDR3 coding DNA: TGTGCCAGCAGTCCTAGGCTAGACGATACGCAGTATTTT.

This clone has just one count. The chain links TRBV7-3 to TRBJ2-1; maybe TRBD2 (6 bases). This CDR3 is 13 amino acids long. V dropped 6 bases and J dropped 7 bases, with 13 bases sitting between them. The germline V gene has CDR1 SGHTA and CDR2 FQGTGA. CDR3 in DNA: TGTGCCAGCAGTGGTAAGGCGGGAAATGAGCAGTTCTTC. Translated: CASSGKAGNEQFF.